One sample yielded the 17 T cell receptor beta chains listed below, sequenced in a study of T-cell memory formation after mild COVID-19. Via MiXCR, TCRdb re-called the 5' RACE reads, giving one row per CDR3 protein. In the table there are approximately 500,000 distinct CDR3 sequences, 25% of which are singletons. The sample comprised PBMCs or a T cell subset sorted from them (not recorded which). The receptor source for this set is an adult woman who had mild COVID-19 (a few samples of this study predate the infection). Cell type and time point are not known.

This sequence joins TRBV18 and TRBJ1-1; no clear D. V lost 2 bases and J 0 bases, leaving 10 bases between the germline ends. Germline V gene lookup returns CDR1 KGHSH and CDR2 LQKENI. The CDR3 consists of 15 residues. The CDR3 DNA reads TGTGCCAGCTCACCATCTGGTGGTCTGAACACTGAAGCTTTCTTT. Translating it yields CASSPSGGLNTEAFF.

This sequence joins TRBV12-3 or TRBV12-4 and TRBJ1-5, with D hard to call. The CDR3 covers 12 residues. V shed 4 bases and J shed 6 bases, with 7 bases lying between them. CDR3 residues: CASSSGRQPQHF. CDR3 coding DNA: TGTGCCAGCAGTTCTGGCCGTCAGCCCCAGCATTTT.

This clonotype was seen a few times. The chain couples TRBV7-3 to TRBJ2-5; 8 bases line up with TRBD1. The CDR3 is 15 amino acids. V shed 5 bases, J shed 4 bases, and the junction held 9 bases outside the gene matches. CDR1 and CDR2 from the germline V gene are SGHTA and FQGTGA. The CDR3: CASSPGQGWGETQYF. CDR3 DNA sequence: TGTGCCAGCAGCCCTGGACAGGGCTGGGGAGAGACCCAGTACTTC.

This clonotype was found many times. The chain couples TRBV29-1 to TRBJ2-1; 9 bases align to TRBD2. The CDR3 is 15 amino acids. CDR1 and CDR2 from the germline V gene are SQVTM and ANQGSEA. Unmatched junction bases numbered 11, after V lost 7 bases and J lost 4 bases. CDR3 residues: CSAVGLAGRYNEQFF. The CDR3 DNA reads TGCAGCGCCGTGGGGCTAGCGGGGCGATACAATGAGCAGTTCTTC.

This clonotype has a handful of counts. The CDR3 sequence: CASSWRASGTDTQYF. The DNA for the CDR3 is TGTGCCAGCAGTTGGCGGGCTAGCGGCACAGATACGCAGTATTTT. V usage is TRBV27 and J usage is TRBJ2-3; TRBD2 is a possible D gene (6 bases). Germline V gene lookup returns CDR1 MNHEY and CDR2 SMNVEV (reference sequence). The CDR3 covers 15 residues. Trimming removed 4 bases at V and 1 base at J, with 12 bases between.

This clonotype was seen a handful of times. This sequence joins TRBV7-8 and TRBJ2-1; tentative D call: TRBD1 (5 bases). Trimming took off 1 base at V and 9 bases at J, with 7 bases between the two ends. This CDR3 is built from 12 residues. Per the germline V gene, CDR1 is SGHVS and CDR2 is FQNEAQ. The CDR3 loop reads CASSLGQLEQFF. The CDR3 nucleotides read TGTGCCAGCAGCTTAGGACAGCTTGAGCAGTTCTTC. The full variable domain, its missing parts supplied by reference TRBV7-8 and TRBJ2-1, is GAGVSQSPRYKVAKRGQDVALRCDPISGHVSLFWYQQALGQGPEFLTYFQNEAQLDKSGLPSDRFFAERPEGSVSTLKIQRTQQEDSAVYLCASSLGQLEQFFGPGTRLTVL.

The DNA of the CDR3 is TGTGCCAGCAGCCCAGACAGGGCGGGTCCCGGGGAGCTGTTTTTT. Translating it yields CASSPDRAGPGELFF. V is TRBV12-3 or TRBV12-4 and J is TRBJ2-2, with TRBD1 matching 7 bases. V shed 6 bases and J 6 bases; nucleotides not matched to a gene: 10. The CDR3 runs to 15 residues.

The chain employs TRBV20-1 and TRBJ1-3; the D gene is possibly TRBD1 (5 bases). CDR1 is DFQATT, CDR2 SNEGSKA, per germline (reference sequence). This CDR3 comprises 13 residues. Trimming removed 6 bases from V and 2 bases from J, with 11 bases in between. CDR3 DNA: TGCAGTGCCGAGAGGGGTGCTGGAAACACCATATATTTT. Translating it yields CSAERGAGNTIYF.

This clonotype was counted a few times. The chain recombines TRBV18 with TRBJ2-2; D remains unclear. This CDR3 spans 15 amino acids. Germline CDR1 is KGHSH and CDR2 is LQKENI. The V gene lost 4 bases and the J gene lost 0 bases, with 9 bases spanning the gap. The CDR3: CASSQRIANTGELFF. CDR3 DNA: TGTGCCAGCTCACAAAGAATCGCGAACACCGGGGAGCTGTTTTTT. Complete variable domain (other parts from reference TRBV18 and TRBJ2-2): NAGVMQNPRHLVRRRGQEARLRCSPMKGHSHVYWYRQLPEEGLKFMVYLQKENIIDESGMPKERFSAEFPKEGPSILRIQQVVRGDSAAYFCASSQRIANTGELFFGEGSRLTVL.

The rearrangement links TRBV6-5 to TRBJ2-3; 10 bases align to TRBD2. Germline values: CDR1 MNHEY, CDR2 SVGAGI. CDR3 length: 16 residues. V dropped 3 bases and J dropped 3; count of bases not matched to a gene: 6. The DNA of the CDR3 is TGTGCCAGCAGTTATTTTTCTAGCGGGAGAACAGATACGCAGTATTTT. Translated: CASSYFSSGRTDTQYF.

This clonotype was seen a handful of times. The rearrangement joins TRBV2 to TRBJ2-2; no definite D call. CDR1 and CDR2 (germline): SNHLY, FYNNEI. The CDR3 runs 13 residues. V lost 2 bases, J lost 4 bases, and 5 bases lay in between. CDR3 sequence reads: CASSESPTGELFF. The CDR3 nucleotides read TGTGCCAGCAGTGAATCCCCCACCGGGGAGCTGTTTTTT.

This rearrangement joins TRBV20-1 to TRBJ2-1; the match to TRBD2 covers 9 bases. V was pared by 1 base and J by 9 bases, with 4 bases of the junction left unmatched. The CDR3 extends over 13 amino acids. CDR1 is DFQATT and CDR2 is SNEGSKA in the germline V gene (reference sequence). CDR3 sequence reads: CSARGAGGPEQFF. CDR3 nucleotide sequence: TGCAGTGCTAGAGGAGCGGGGGGCCCTGAGCAGTTCTTC.

This clonotype was seen a handful of times. V and J are TRBV7-9 and TRBJ2-1, with 8 bases matching TRBD2. Unmatched junction bases numbered 11, after V lost 3 bases and J lost 10 bases. Per the germline V gene, CDR1 is SEHNR and CDR2 is FQNEAQ (reference sequence). The CDR3 totals 15 residues. CDR3 coding DNA: TGTGCCAGCAGCTTTACCCATGGACTAGCAGCCGAGCAGTTCTTC. As protein: CASSFTHGLAAEQFF.

This clonotype came up many times. The chain has TRBV12-3 or TRBV12-4 and TRBJ2-7; 10 bases are a match to TRBD1. There are 13 residues in the CDR3. With 6 bases clipped from V and 2 bases from J, the junction kept 1 base outside the gene matches. The DNA for the CDR3 is TGTGCCAGCAGCGGGACAGGGGCCTACGAGCAGTACTTC. Translation gives CASSGTGAYEQYF.

In DNA form, the CDR3 reads TGTGCCAGCAGCCAAGAACAGAGGGGCTACACCTTC. This sequence encodes CASSQEQRGYTF. The V call is TRBV3-1, the J call TRBJ1-2; D is undetermined. The germline V gene has CDR1 LGHDT and CDR2 YNNKEL (reference sequence). Trimming took off 0 bases at V and 8 bases at J, with 7 bases between the two ends. The CDR3 covers 12 residues. The entire variable domain, with the rest obtained from reference TRBV3-1 and TRBJ1-2, is as follows: DTAVSQTPKYLVTQMGNDKSIKCEQNLGHDTMYWYKQDSKKFLKIMFSYNNKELIINETVPNRFSPKSPDKAHLNLHINSLELGDSAVYFCASSQEQRGYTFGSGTRLTVV.

The chain is built from TRBV29-1 and TRBJ2-2; no clear D gene. Germline V gene sequence: CDR1 SQVTM, CDR2 ANQGSEA. V lost 7 bases to trimming and J lost 5 bases, with 17 bases between them. The CDR3 covers 14 residues. The CDR3 sequence is CSATGPHLTGELFF. CDR3 sequence (DNA): TGCAGCGCAACCGGCCCACACCTAACCGGGGAGCTGTTTTTT.

The gene calls are TRBV15 and TRBJ2-5, with D perhaps matching TRBD1 or TRBD2 (6 bases each). The germline V gene has CDR1 LNHNV and CDR2 YYDKDF (reference sequence). V dropped 1 base and J dropped 5 bases, with 14 bases sitting between them. This CDR3 spans 15 amino acids. This CDR3 is CATSRGSTGGETQYF. CDR3 bases: TGTGCCACCAGCAGAGGTTCGACAGGAGGGGAGACCCAGTACTTC.